Listed here are 13 T cell receptor beta chains from one sample, sequenced in a study of T cell responses to AZD1222 COVID-19 vaccine. The assay was immunoSEQ multiplex PCR, and TCRdb's table has in-frame clones only and misses some. The sample includes roughly 140,000 clones, approximately 89% seen only once; the top ten take about 3.7%. Sequences were derived from peripheral blood, sampled on day 0 of MenACWY control vaccination. The receptors shown here come from an adult in good health.

The rearrangement links TRBV25-1 to TRBJ2-7; 8 nucleotides align to TRBD2. V lost 6 bases and J lost 4; bases outside the gene matches: 11. The germline gives CDR1 MGHDK, CDR2 SYGVNS. The CDR3 consists of 15 residues. The CDR3: CASSEAGALIYEQYF. In DNA, the CDR3 is TGTGCCAGCAGCGAAGCGGGAGCCCTTATTTACGAGCAGTACTTC.

Concerning this clone: The same CDR3 can be traced to other DNA sequences in this sample. The chain combines TRBV7-2 with TRBJ2-5; 8 nucleotides match TRBD1. After removal of 4 bases from V and 4 bases from J, the junction contained 8 bases not matched to a gene. Germline CDR1 is SGHTA and CDR2 is FQGNSA. The CDR3 has 15 residues. CDR3 loop: CASSWGQGASETQYF. The CDR3 coding sequence is TGTGCCAGCAGCTGGGGGCAGGGGGCATCAGAGACCCAGTACTTC.

This clone was detected only once. The chain has TRBV19 and TRBJ2-2; D is perhaps TRBD2 (5 bases). Per the germline V gene, CDR1 is LNHDA and CDR2 is SQIVND (reference sequence). V lost 7 bases to trimming and J lost 0 bases, with 18 bases between them. The CDR3 is 17 amino acids. CDR3 coding DNA: TGTGCCAGTACCTCATATACGGAGGCCACGAACACCGGGGAGCTGTTTTTT. The encoded protein is CASTSYTEATNTGELFF.

The chain joins TRBV29-1 to TRBJ2-3, with a tentative D call TRBD2 (6 bases). CDR3 size: 16 residues. Between the trimmed V and J ends, which lost 2 bases and 8 bases, there was a span of 23 bases. Germline V gene data show CDR1 as SQVTM and CDR2 as ANQGSEA. CDR3 in DNA: TGCAGCGTTGAACAACAGCGGGCCAGATCCGGTGGTACGCAGTATTTT. Encoded protein: CSVEQQRARSGGTQYF.

This chain uses TRBV13 with TRBJ2-3; D ambiguous. The germline CDR1 and CDR2 sequences are PRHDT and FYEKMQ (reference sequence). This CDR3 contains 13 residues. Trimming shortened V by 1 base and J by 3 bases, and 5 bases separated the two germline ends. The CDR3 loop is CASSLDTTDTQYF. The CDR3 DNA reads TGTGCCAGCAGCTTAGACACGACAGATACGCAGTATTTT.

This clone was seen once. The chain employs TRBV6-2 or TRBV6-3 and TRBJ2-7; D remains unclear. There are 13 residues in the CDR3. V was pared by 5 bases and J by 5 bases, with 13 bases between. Germline V gene lookup returns CDR1 MNHEY and CDR2 SVGEGT. CDR3 residues: CASSPPLWHEQYF. The CDR3 region has the DNA TGTGCCAGCAGTCCCCCCCTGTGGCACGAGCAGTACTTC.

The V gene is TRBV27, the J gene TRBJ2-5; D is perhaps TRBD2 (5 bases). Trimming pared 0 bases from V and 2 bases from J, leaving 19 bases between. CDR3 length equals 18 residues. Germline V gives CDR1 MNHEY, CDR2 SMNVEV (reference sequence). CDR3 bases: TGTGCCAGCAGTTTATCCTTCGGGGTGGCGGATTCTCAAGAGACCCAGTACTTC. Translation gives CASSLSFGVADSQETQYF.

The sample holds a few counts of this clone. The V and J genes are TRBV11-3 and TRBJ2-7, with D unclear. Trimming left V 0 bases short and J 6 bases short, with 12 bases between. The length of the CDR3 is 14 residues. The germline gives CDR1 SGHNT, CDR2 YENEEA. CDR3 residues: CASSLDLFGSEQYF. The CDR3 DNA is TGTGCCAGCAGCTTAGATCTGTTTGGGTCCGAGCAGTACTTC. Complete variable domain (other parts from reference TRBV11-3 and TRBJ2-7): EAGVVQSPRYKIIEKKQPVAFWCNPISGHNTLYWYLQNLGQGPELLIRYENEEAVDDSQLPKDRFSAERLKGVDSTLKIQPAELGDSAVYLCASSLDLFGSEQYFGPGTRLTVT.

The chain combines TRBV6-5 with TRBJ2-7, with 7 bases lining up with TRBD2. Germline V CDR1 and CDR2: MNHEY, SVGAGI. The CDR3 is 15 residues long. Unmatched junction bases numbered 5, after V lost 2 bases and J lost 1 base. The CDR3 region has the DNA TGTGCCAGCAGTTACGTAACTAGCGTTTCCTACGAGCAGTACTTC. It codes for CASSYVTSVSYEQYF.

The chain combines TRBV30 with TRBJ1-1, with D possibly being TRBD1 (6 bases). The V gene lost 3 bases and the J gene lost 5 bases, with 19 bases spanning the gap. The length of the CDR3 is 15 residues. Germline V lookup: CDR1 GTSNPN, CDR2 SVGIG (reference sequence). The CDR3 coding sequence is TGTGCCTGGAGAGGAAGTGGAGGGGGAAGGACTGAAGCTTTCTTT. Amino acid sequence: CAWRGSGGGRTEAFF. The full variable domain, rest sourced from reference TRBV30 and TRBJ1-1, is SQTIHQWPATLVQPVGSPLSLECTVEGTSNPNLYWYRQAAGRGLQLLFYSVGIGQISSEVPQNLSASRPQDRQFILSSKKLLLSDSGFYLCAWRGSGGGRTEAFFGQGTRLTVV.

The J gene is TRBJ2-5, the V gene TRBV6-6, with 10 nucleotides matching TRBD2. This CDR3 has 16 amino acids. Germline V gene lookup returns CDR1 MNHNY and CDR2 SVGAGI (reference sequence). Trimming took 5 bases from V and 3 from J; bases not matched to a gene: 9. CDR3 bases: TGTGCCAGCAGTGGGGGCCCGCTAGCGGGAGAAGAGACCCAGTACTTC. Its translation is CASSGGPLAGEETQYF.

CDR3 nucleotide sequence: TGTGCCAGCTCACGTGAGAGGGAACGGAACACTGAAGCTTTCTTT. Its protein product is CASSRERERNTEAFF. The chain carries TRBV18 and TRBJ1-1; D unresolved. CDR1 is KGHSH and CDR2 is LQKENI in the germline V gene. V was shortened by 4 bases and J by 1 base, with 13 bases between the two germline ends. The CDR3 is 15 residues long.

V and J are TRBV7-2 and TRBJ1-5, with D uncertain. Germline assignment: CDR1 SGHTA and CDR2 FQGNSA. The CDR3 is made up of 15 amino acids. Deletions cut 3 bases from V and 4 bases from J, with 13 bases between. The CDR3 region is CASSFILQANQPQHF. The CDR3 DNA is TGTGCCAGCAGCTTCATTCTCCAGGCGAATCAGCCCCAGCATTTT.